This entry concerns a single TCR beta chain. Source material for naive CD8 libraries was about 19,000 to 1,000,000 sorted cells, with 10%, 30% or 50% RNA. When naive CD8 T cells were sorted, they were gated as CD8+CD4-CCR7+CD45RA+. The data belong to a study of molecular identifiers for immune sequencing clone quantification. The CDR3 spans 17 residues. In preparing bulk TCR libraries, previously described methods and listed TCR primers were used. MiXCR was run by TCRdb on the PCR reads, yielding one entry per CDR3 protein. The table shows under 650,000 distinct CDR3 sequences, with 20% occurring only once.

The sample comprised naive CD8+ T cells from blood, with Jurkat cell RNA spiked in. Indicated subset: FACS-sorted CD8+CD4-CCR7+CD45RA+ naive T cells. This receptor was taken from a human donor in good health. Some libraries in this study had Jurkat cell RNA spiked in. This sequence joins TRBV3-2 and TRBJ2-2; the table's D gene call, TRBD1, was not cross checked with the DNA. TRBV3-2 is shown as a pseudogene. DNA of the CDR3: TGTGCCAGCAGCCGACCCTACCCCCCGGGACAGAGCGGGGAGCTGTTTTTT. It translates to CASSRPYPPGQSGELFF.